This TCR beta chain was profiled in a study of T cell repertoires in cytomegalovirus infection. TCRdb itself ran the reads through MiXCR, one entry per CDR3 protein. The sample has around 900,000 distinct CDR3 sequences, less than 35% seen once. Remarks on this clonotype: Its specificity is not known.

CDR3 length: 14 amino acids. CDR1 is SGDLS, CDR2 YYNGEE, per germline. V lost 3 bases to trimming and J lost 0 bases, with 10 bases between them. This receptor was taken from a human donor in good health (CMV status not recorded). Some clones in this sample may be carry-over from other donors' samples. J is TRBJ2-7 and V is TRBV9; no clear D. The specimen comprised cultured CD8+ T cells from PBMCs, sampled from culture after CMV antigen stimulation. The CDR3 nucleotides are TGTGCCAGCAGCGAACAGATCTACTCCTACGAGCAGTACTTC. Its protein product is CASSEQIYSYEQYF.